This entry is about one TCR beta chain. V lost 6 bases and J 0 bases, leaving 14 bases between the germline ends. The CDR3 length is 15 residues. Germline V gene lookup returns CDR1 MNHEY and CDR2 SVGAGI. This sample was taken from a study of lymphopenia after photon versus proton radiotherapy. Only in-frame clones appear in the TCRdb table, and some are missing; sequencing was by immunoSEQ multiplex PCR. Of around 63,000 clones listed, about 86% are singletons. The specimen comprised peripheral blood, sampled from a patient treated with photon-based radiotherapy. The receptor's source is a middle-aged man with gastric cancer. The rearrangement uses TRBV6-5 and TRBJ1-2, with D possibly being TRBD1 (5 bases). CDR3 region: CASRTTGISNYGYTF. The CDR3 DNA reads TGTGCCAGCAGGACCACAGGAATATCTAACTATGGCTACACCTTC.